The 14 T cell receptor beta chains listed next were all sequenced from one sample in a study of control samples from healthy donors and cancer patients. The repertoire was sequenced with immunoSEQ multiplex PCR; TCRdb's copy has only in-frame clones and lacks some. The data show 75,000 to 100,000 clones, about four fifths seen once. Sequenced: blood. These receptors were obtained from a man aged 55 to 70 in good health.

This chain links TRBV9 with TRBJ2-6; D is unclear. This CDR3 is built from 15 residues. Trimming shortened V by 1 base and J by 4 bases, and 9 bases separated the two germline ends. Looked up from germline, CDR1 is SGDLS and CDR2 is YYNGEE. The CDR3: CASSVFPGGANVLTF. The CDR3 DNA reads TGTGCCAGCAGCGTATTCCCTGGAGGGGCCAACGTCCTGACTTTC. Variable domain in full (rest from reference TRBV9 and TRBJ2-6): DSGVTQTPKHLITATGQRVTLRCSPRSGDLSVYWYQQSLDQGLQFLIQYYNGEERAKGNILERFSAQQFPDLHSELNLSSLELGDSALYFCASSVFPGGANVLTFGAGSRLTVL.

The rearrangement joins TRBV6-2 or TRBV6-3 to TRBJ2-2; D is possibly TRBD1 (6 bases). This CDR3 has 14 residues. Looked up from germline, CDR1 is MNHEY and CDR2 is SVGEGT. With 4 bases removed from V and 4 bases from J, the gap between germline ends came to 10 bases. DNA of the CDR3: TGTGCCAGCAGTTTCACAGGGATCACCGGGGAGCTGTTTTTT. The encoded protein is CASSFTGITGELFF.

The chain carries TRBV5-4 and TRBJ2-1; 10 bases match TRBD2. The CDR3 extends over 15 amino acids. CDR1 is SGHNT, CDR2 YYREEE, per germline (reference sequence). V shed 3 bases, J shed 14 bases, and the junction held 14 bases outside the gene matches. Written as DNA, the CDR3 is TGTGCCAGCAGCTCCCCCGGGACTAGCGCGCCTGGCGAGTTCTTC. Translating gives CASSSPGTSAPGEFF.

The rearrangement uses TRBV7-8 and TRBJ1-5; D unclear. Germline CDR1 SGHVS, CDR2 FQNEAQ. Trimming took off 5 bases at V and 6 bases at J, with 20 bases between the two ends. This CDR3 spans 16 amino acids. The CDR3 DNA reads TGTGCCAGCAGCCCCAGGCGGGGAGACTTACCTCAGCCCCAGCATTTT. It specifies CASSPRRGDLPQPQHF.

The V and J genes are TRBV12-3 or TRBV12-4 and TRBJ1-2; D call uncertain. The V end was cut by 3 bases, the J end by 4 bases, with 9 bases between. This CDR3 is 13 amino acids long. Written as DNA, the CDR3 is TGTGCCAGCAGTTTTGTCCGGAGCTATGGCTACACCTTC. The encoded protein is CASSFVRSYGYTF.

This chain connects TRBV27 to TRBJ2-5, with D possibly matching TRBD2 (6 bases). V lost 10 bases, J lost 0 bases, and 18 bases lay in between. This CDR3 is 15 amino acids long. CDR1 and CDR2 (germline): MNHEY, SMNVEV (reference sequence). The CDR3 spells CATSPGGNHQETQYF. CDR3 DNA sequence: TGTGCCACCTCCCCAGGAGGGAACCACCAAGAGACCCAGTACTTC.

This CDR3 is CAVRSGANVLTF. DNA of the CDR3: TGTGCCGTGCGGTCTGGGGCCAACGTCCTGACTTTC. This chain joins TRBV10-3 and TRBJ2-6; unclear D gene. CDR3 length: 12 amino acids. Germline-derived CDR1 and CDR2 are ENHRY and SYGVKD. Trimming removed 11 bases at V and 1 base at J, with 6 bases between.

The DNA of the CDR3 is TGTGCCAGCAGCCAATCACTTAGCAATCAGCCCCAGCATTTT. As protein: CASSQSLSNQPQHF. The gene calls are TRBV3-1 (or the pseudogene TRBV3-2) and TRBJ1-5; D remains unclear. Trimming removed 2 bases from V and 0 bases from J, with 5 bases in between. The CDR3 is made up of 14 amino acids. In germline, CDR1 is LGHDT, CDR2 YNNKEL (reference sequence).

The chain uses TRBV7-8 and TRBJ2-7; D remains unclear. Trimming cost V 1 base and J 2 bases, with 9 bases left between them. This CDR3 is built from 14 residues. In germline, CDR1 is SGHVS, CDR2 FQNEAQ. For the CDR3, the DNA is TGTGCCAGCAGCTTAGAGTTAGGCGCCTACGAGCAGTACTTC. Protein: CASSLELGAYEQYF.

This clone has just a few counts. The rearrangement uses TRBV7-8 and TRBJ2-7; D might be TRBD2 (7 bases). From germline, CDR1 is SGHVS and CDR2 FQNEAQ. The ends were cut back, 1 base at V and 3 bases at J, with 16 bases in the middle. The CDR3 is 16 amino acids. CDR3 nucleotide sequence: TGTGCCAGCAGCTTAGGTCGCTGGGGGGGCGACTACGAGCAGTACTTC. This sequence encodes CASSLGRWGGDYEQYF.

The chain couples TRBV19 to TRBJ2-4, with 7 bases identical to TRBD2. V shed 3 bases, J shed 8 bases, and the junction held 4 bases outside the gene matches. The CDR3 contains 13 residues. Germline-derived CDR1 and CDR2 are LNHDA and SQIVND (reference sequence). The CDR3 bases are TGTGCCAGTAGTATTGAGGGAGGGGACATTCAGTACTTC. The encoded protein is CASSIEGGDIQYF.

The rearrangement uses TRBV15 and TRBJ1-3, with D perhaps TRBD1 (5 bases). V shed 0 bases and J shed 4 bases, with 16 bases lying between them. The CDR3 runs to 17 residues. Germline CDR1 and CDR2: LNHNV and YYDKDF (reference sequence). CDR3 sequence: CATSRDRLTGLGNTIYF. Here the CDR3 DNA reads TGTGCCACCAGCAGAGATCGGCTCACAGGTCTGGGAAACACCATATATTTT. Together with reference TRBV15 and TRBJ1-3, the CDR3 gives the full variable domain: DAMVIQNPRYQVTQFGKPVTLSCSQTLNHNVMYWYQQKSSQAPKLLFHYYDKDFNNEADTPDNFQSRRPNTSFCFLDIRSPGLGDTAMYLCATSRDRLTGLGNTIYFGEGSWLTVV.

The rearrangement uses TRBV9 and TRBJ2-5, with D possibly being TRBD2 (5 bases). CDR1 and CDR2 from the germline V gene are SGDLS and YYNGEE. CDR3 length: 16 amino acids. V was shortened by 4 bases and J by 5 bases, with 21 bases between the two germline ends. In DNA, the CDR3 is TGTGCCAGCAGCTCGCGTCCGGAGGCGGCGCGGGAGACCCAGTACTTC. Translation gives CASSSRPEAARETQYF.

Here the CDR3 reads CASSDRGYEQYF. CDR3 coding DNA: TGTGCCAGCAGTGACAGGGGCTACGAGCAGTACTTC. The chain couples TRBV6-6 to TRBJ2-7; TRBD1 matches at 8 bases. Germline CDR1 MNHNY, CDR2 SVGAGI (reference sequence). This CDR3 has 12 residues. The V gene end was trimmed by 5 bases and the J gene end by 3 bases; junction bases not matched to a gene: 0.